One T cell receptor (beta chain) is described in this entry. This sample was included in a study of blood T cell repertoires in COVID-19. Study overall: The samples span acute and convalescent COVID-19 from the United States, Italy and Spain. Nucleic acid was either cDNA or gDNA, and it came from T cells, B-cell-depleted T cells, or PBMCs.

J lost 2 bases, V lost 1 base, and 4 bases had no gene match. Per germline, CDR1 SGHTA and CDR2 FQGNSA. The CDR3 runs to 15 residues. Methods used by the authors: For nucleated cells, counts were estimated from reference gene primer amplification. TCRdb's table, derived via immunoSEQ multiplex PCR, lists solely in-frame clones and lacks some. For V, J and clone size, that table is used; D and trimming come from the DNA. The table shows approximately 300,000 clones, with around 86% occurring only once. The rearrangement uses TRBV7-2 and TRBJ2-7; the match to TRBD2 covers 8 bases. Sequencing input: peripheral blood. This clonotype was obtained from a woman aged 50 to 65 with acute or convalescent COVID-19. Here the CDR3 reads CASSLGGGLTYEQYF. The CDR3 DNA sequence: TGTGCCAGCAGCTTAGGCGGGGGGTTGACCTACGAGCAGTACTTC. Based on the CDR3 plus reference TRBV7-2 and TRBJ2-7, the full variable domain is GAGVSQSPSNKVTEKGKDVELRCDPISGHTALYWYRQSLGQGLEFLIYFQGNSAPDKSGLPSDRFSAERTGGSVSTLTIQRTQQEDSAVYLCASSLGGGLTYEQYFGPGTRLTVT.